A selection of T cell receptor beta chains follows, all from one sample in a study of blood T cells in healthy people across ages. TCRdb processed the 5' RACE reads anew with MiXCR; each CDR3 protein has one entry. The sample carries about 730,000 distinct CDR3 sequences, around 46% recorded once. Material for sequencing was blood. These receptor sequences come from a woman in her sixties in good health. The CDR3 runs from the conserved cysteine through the conserved F or W. A D gene is named only where the DNA matches it firmly. Size tells how often a clone was seen (once, few, many) or the class of an expanded clone, and some rows leave it out.

clone_size j_call d_call v_call cdr3_aa cdr3_nt
. TRBJ2-1 . TRBV7-2 CASSSEAYEQFF TGTGCCAGCAGCTCTGAGGCCTACGAGCAGTTCTTC
few TRBJ2-7 TRBD2 TRBV7-2 CASSLEYTLAGATYEQYF TGTGCCAGCAGCTTAGAATACACGCTAGCGGGAGCAACATACGAGCAGTACTTC
once TRBJ2-3 . TRBV20-1 CSARDRVGADTQYF TGCAGTGCTAGAGATCGTGTGGGCGCGGATACGCAGTATTTT
few TRBJ1-2 TRBD1 TRBV20-1 CSARTGTGYGYTF TGCAGTGCTAGAACCGGGACAGGTTATGGCTACACCTTC
few TRBJ1-4 . TRBV7-9 CASSFEGEKLFF TGTGCCAGCAGCTTCGAGGGGGAAAAACTGTTTTTT
. TRBJ2-7 . TRBV12-3/TRBV12-4 CASSPFAGTYEQYF TGTGCCAGCAGTCCGTTCGCAGGAACGTACGAGCAGTACTTC
few TRBJ2-7 TRBD1 TRBV5-1 CASSFTGTGNPNEQYF TGCGCCAGCAGCTTCACCGGGACAGGGAATCCTAACGAGCAGTACTTC
few TRBJ1-1 TRBD1 TRBV20-1 CSAREGRGIMNTEAFF TGCAGTGCTAGAGAGGGCAGGGGGATCATGAACACTGAAGCTTTCTTT
few TRBJ2-1 . TRBV12-3/TRBV12-4 CASSLQVGRFF TGTGCCAGCAGTTTACAAGTGGGTAGGTTCTTC
. TRBJ2-7 . TRBV12-3/TRBV12-4 CASSWGGPSLGKYF TGTGCCAGCAGTTGGGGCGGGCCCTCGTTAGGAAAGTACTTC
. TRBJ2-1 TRBD2 TRBV12-3/TRBV12-4 CASKPLAGASDEQFF TGTGCCAGCAAACCACTAGCGGGGGCATCCGATGAGCAGTTCTTC
. TRBJ2-7 TRBD2 TRBV20-1 CSVRGITGTSGGLYEQYF TGCAGTGTTAGGGGAATTACCGGGACTAGCGGGGGGCTCTACGAGCAGTACTTC
few TRBJ2-7 . TRBV14 CASSQWDYEQYF TGTGCCAGCAGCCAATGGGATTACGAGCAGTACTTC
. TRBJ2-1 . TRBV2 CASSAGTLSYNEQFF TGTGCCAGCAGTGCAGGGACATTGTCCTACAATGAGCAGTTCTTC
. TRBJ2-3 . TRBV29-1 CNVLFQDTQYF TGCAACGTACTGTTTCAGGATACGCAGTATTTT
. TRBJ2-1 . TRBV24-1 CATSDWTGYNGQFF TGTGCCACCAGTGACTGGACCGGTTACAATGGGCAGTTCTTC
many TRBJ2-7 TRBD2 TRBV5-1 CASSSLAGGDEQYF TGCGCCAGCAGCTCACTAGCGGGTGGCGACGAGCAGTACTTC
few TRBJ2-6 . TRBV20-1 CSARSDSPSGANVLTF TGCAGTGCTAGATCAGACAGTCCCTCTGGGGCCAACGTCCTGACTTTC
. TRBJ2-3 TRBD2 TRBV11-3 CASSMGGLNTDTQYF TGTGCCAGCAGTATGGGAGGGCTCAACACAGATACGCAGTATTTT
few TRBJ1-5 . TRBV20-1 CSAATGLRPDQPQHF TGCAGTGCTGCCACGGGACTGCGACCCGATCAGCCCCAGCATTTT
. TRBJ1-2 TRBD1 TRBV7-2 CASSPQGTGDRTYGYTF TGTGCCAGCAGCCCTCAAGGGACAGGGGACAGAACCTATGGCTACACCTTC
many TRBJ2-3 . TRBV5-1 CASSVPSTDTQYF TGCGCCAGTTCCGTTCCAAGCACAGATACGCAGTATTTT
. TRBJ2-1 . TRBV6-5 CASTGLSEQFF TGTGCCAGCACGGGACTTTCTGAGCAGTTCTTC
. TRBJ2-3 TRBD2 TRBV9 CASSAGMERGNPDTQYF TGTGCCAGCAGCGCTGGGATGGAGCGGGGGAATCCAGATACGCAGTATTTT
. TRBJ2-7 TRBD2 TRBV28 CASSSSGPSGSYEQYF TGTGCCAGCAGTTCCTCAGGGCCTAGCGGGAGCTACGAGCAGTACTTC
few TRBJ2-2 TRBD2 TRBV20-1 CSASRGDTGELFF TGCAGTGCCTCCCGGGGGGACACCGGGGAGCTGTTTTTT
many TRBJ2-5 . TRBV5-1 CASSLAASQETQYF TGCGCCAGCAGCTTGGCGGCCAGTCAAGAGACCCAGTACTTC
once TRBJ1-4 . TRBV20-1 CSARRGYEKLFF TGCAGTGCTAGACGCGGTTATGAAAAACTGTTTTTT
. TRBJ1-6 TRBD1 TRBV5-1 CASSFGETGIIRSPLHF TGCGCCAGCAGCTTTGGAGAGACAGGGATCATCCGGTCACCCCTCCACTTT
many TRBJ1-1 . TRBV9 CASSVGGMNTEAFF TGTGCCAGCAGCGTGGGAGGCATGAACACTGAAGCTTTCTTT
. TRBJ2-1 . TRBV11-2 CASSTGPQNEQFF TGTGCCAGCAGCACCGGGCCCCAGAATGAGCAGTTCTTC
many TRBJ2-3 . TRBV7-3 CASSPGTATDTQYF TGTGCCAGCAGTCCCGGGACGGCGACAGATACGCAGTATTTT
. TRBJ2-5 . TRBV20-1 CSGSNRFQETQYF TGCAGTGGCAGTAACAGGTTTCAAGAGACCCAGTACTTC
. TRBJ2-7 . TRBV10-3 CAISLPGWEQYF TGTGCCATCAGTCTCCCCGGATGGGAGCAGTACTTC
. TRBJ1-2 . TRBV5-1 CASSFSGTVNYGYTF TGCGCCAGCAGCTTTTCCGGGACGGTGAACTATGGCTACACCTTC
few TRBJ2-7 . TRBV13 CASSLGLTLYEQYF TGTGCCAGCAGCTTAGGGCTAACTCTCTACGAGCAGTACTTC
. TRBJ2-7 . TRBV14 CASSQFGGYEQYF TGTGCCAGCAGCCAATTCGGGGGATACGAGCAGTACTTC
many TRBJ2-5 TRBD2 TRBV25-1 CASSGGLLAGGETQYF TGTGCCAGCAGTGGAGGGCTCCTAGCGGGAGGAGAGACCCAGTACTTC
many TRBJ2-3 . TRBV7-2 CASSLSFHQDTQYF TGTGCCAGCAGCTTGTCGTTCCATCAAGATACGCAGTATTTT
few TRBJ2-7 . TRBV25-1 CASSGTPENREQYF TGTGCCAGCAGCGGGACTCCGGAGAATCGCGAGCAGTACTTC
few TRBJ2-7 . TRBV10-1 CASSDHRTGTYEQYF TGCGCCAGCAGTGACCATCGGACGGGAACCTATGAGCAGTACTTC
. TRBJ2-3 TRBD2 TRBV9 CASSTYSSGSTDTQYF TGTGCCAGCAGCACATACTCTAGCGGGAGCACAGATACGCAGTATTTT
few TRBJ2-7 . TRBV24-1 CAPSLRTGSYEQYF TGTGCCCCAAGTCTTAGGACCGGGAGTTACGAGCAGTACTTC
. TRBJ2-2 TRBD2 TRBV6-1 CASRRLAGDRTGELFF TGTGCCAGCAGAAGACTAGCGGGAGATCGGACCGGGGAGCTGTTTTTT
. TRBJ1-6 TRBD1 TRBV7-6 CASSRDRKNSPLHF TGTGCCAGCAGCCGGGACAGAAAAAATTCACCCCTCCACTTT
many TRBJ2-1 . TRBV20-1 CSASGSRSYNEQFF TGCAGTGCTTCGGGGTCTCGATCCTACAATGAGCAGTTCTTC
. TRBJ2-5 . TRBV7-9 CASNGGAGETQYF TGTGCCTCTAATGGGGGCGCGGGGGAGACCCAGTACTTC
few TRBJ2-3 . TRBV13 CASSLRASDTQYF TGTGCCAGCAGCCTCCGGGCCTCAGATACGCAGTATTTT
. TRBJ2-7 . TRBV20-1 CSARVASPYNEQYF TGCAGTGCCCGAGTAGCTAGCCCCTACAATGAGCAGTACTTC
few TRBJ2-3 TRBD2 TRBV24-1 CATSDWTSGRPDTQYF TGTGCCACCAGTGATTGGACTAGCGGGAGACCAGATACGCAGTATTTT
many TRBJ2-1 TRBD2 TRBV7-2 CASSLGWAGGLSYNEQFF TGTGCCAGCAGCTTAGGATGGGCGGGAGGACTCTCCTACAATGAGCAGTTCTTC
. TRBJ2-1 TRBD2 TRBV5-4 CASSSGTIHNEQFF TGTGCCAGCAGCTCCGGGACTATTCACAATGAGCAGTTCTTC
few TRBJ1-1 . TRBV20-1 CSARVGDTEAFF TGCAGTGCTAGGGTAGGGGACACTGAAGCTTTCTTT
. TRBJ2-5 TRBD2 TRBV20-1 CSARDVTSVIQETQYF TGCAGTGCTAGAGATGTGACTAGCGTTATCCAAGAGACCCAGTACTTC
few TRBJ1-2 TRBD1 TRBV27 CASRGPRGLNYGYTF TGTGCCAGCAGGGGACCAAGGGGGCTAAACTATGGCTACACCTTC